The clone carrying this T cell receptor (beta chain) was picked up one time. The sample is drawn from a study of cytomegalovirus exposure and HLA in healthy donors. 60 Vbeta and 13 Jbeta primers were used in PCR. TCRdb's copy holds only in-frame clones and misses some; the assay was immunoSEQ multiplex PCR. This table has under 250,000 clones, about 84% appearing once. Sequenced sample: PBMCs. The receptor comes from a human donor in good health.

CDR3 in amino acids: CASSPQRELSEQYF. The CDR3 DNA reads TGTGCCAGCTCACCACAGCGGGAGCTGAGCGAGCAGTACTTC. V is TRBV18 and J is TRBJ2-7, with 8 bases identical to TRBD2. Trimming took 1 base from V and 6 from J; bases not matched to a gene: 5. Germline V CDR1 and CDR2: KGHSH, LQKENI. This CDR3 has 14 residues.